The sequence of this TCR beta chain was determined in a study of blood T cell repertoires in COVID-19. Study-wide context: Sources were T cells, B-cell-depleted T cells, or PBMCs; the material itself was cDNA or gDNA.

TCRdb keeps only in-frame clones here, not all; method: immunoSEQ multiplex PCR. In the table there are around 300,000 clones, around 85% of which are singletons. This clone was observed a handful of times. This clonotype was sampled from a woman aged 45-60 years with active or convalescent COVID-19. Sequencing was carried out using peripheral blood.

The CDR3 loop is CASSLGQGASETQYF. As DNA, the CDR3 is TGTGCCAGCAGTTTAGGTCAGGGGGCGTCGGAGACCCAGTACTTC. This chain uses TRBV28 with TRBJ2-5; 8 positions agree with TRBD1. V shed 2 bases, J shed 5 bases, and the junction held 7 bases outside the gene matches. CDR3 length equals 15 residues. CDR1 is MDHEN, CDR2 SYDVKM, per germline.